The 9 T cell receptor beta chains in this list originate from one sample, sequenced in a study of cytomegalovirus exposure and HLA in healthy donors. With 60 Vbeta and 13 Jbeta primers, the PCR was carried out. This table comes from immunoSEQ multiplex PCR, and its TCRdb copy is limited to in-frame clones, with some not included. The sample has around 200,000 clones; about three quarters are singletons. The specimen sequenced was PBMCs. These receptors were obtained from a female donor in good health and CMV-seronegative.

The chain uses TRBV28 and TRBJ2-7; 8 bases map to TRBD1. This CDR3 is 13 amino acids long. Germline lookup yields CDR1 MDHEN and CDR2 SYDVKM. The J segment lost 3 bases and the V segment lost 10 bases, leaving 8 bases of the junction unmatched. CDR3 coding DNA: TGTGCCACAAGACCCAGGGGGCGCTACGAGCAGTACTTC. This translates into CATRPRGRYEQYF.

The chain has TRBV13 and TRBJ2-1, with 8 bases that match TRBD2. V dropped 3 bases and J dropped 3; count of bases not matched to a gene: 7. Germline values: CDR1 PRHDT, CDR2 FYEKMQ (reference sequence). The CDR3 extends over 16 amino acids. The CDR3 nucleotides read TGTGCCAGCAGCTTCCCGAGCGGGAGAGACTACAATGAGCAGTTCTTC. Amino acid sequence: CASSFPSGRDYNEQFF.

CDR3 residues: CASSGGGRAETQYF. DNA of the CDR3: TGTGCCAGCAGTGGGGGGGGCCGGGCAGAGACCCAGTACTTC. The J gene is TRBJ2-5, the V gene TRBV2; the D gene is possibly TRBD2 (7 bases). CDR3 length: 14 amino acids. The germline gives CDR1 SNHLY, CDR2 FYNNEI. V shed 4 bases and J shed 4 bases, with 13 bases lying between them.

The chain couples TRBV5-8 to TRBJ1-6, with 9 bases lining up with TRBD1. Germline assignment: CDR1 SGHTS and CDR2 YDEGEE. V shed 5 bases and J 4 bases; nucleotides not matched to a gene: 10. The CDR3 extends over 17 amino acids. The CDR3 reads CASRGPGQGRYNSPLHF. The DNA for the CDR3 is TGTGCCAGCAGGGGACCAGGACAGGGGAGGTATAATTCACCCCTCCACTTT.

Remarks on this clone: A junction boundary mismatches the germline segment, possibly from a read error. The J gene is TRBJ1-2, the V gene TRBV6-1; TRBD1 agrees at 7 bases. Germline V gene lookup returns CDR1 MNHNS and CDR2 SASEGT. The CDR3 runs to 15 residues. This CDR3 is CASREAGTADYGYTF. The CDR3 DNA reads as TGTGCCAGCAGAGAAGCCGGGACAGCTGACTATGGCTACACCTTC.

Only a few counts were recorded for this clone. The CDR3 loop reads CASSNGREQYF. The CDR3 DNA sequence: TGTGCCAGCAGTAACGGGAGGGAGCAGTACTTC. V usage is TRBV6-5 and J usage is TRBJ2-7; 7 bases are a match to TRBD2. The CDR3 is made up of 11 amino acids. J lost 7 bases, V lost 5 bases, and 2 bases had no gene match. CDR1 is MNHEY and CDR2 is SVGAGI in the germline V gene.

The chain links TRBV7-3 to TRBJ2-7, with TRBD1 identical over 10 bases. The CDR3 extends over 12 amino acids. Germline V gene lookup returns CDR1 SGHTA and CDR2 FQGTGA. V shed 5 bases, J shed 6 bases, and the junction held 1 base outside the gene matches. The CDR3 DNA reads as TGTGCCAGCAGCCGGGACAGGGGCGAGCAGTACTTC. Translated: CASSRDRGEQYF.

The count of this clone is one. The rearrangement uses TRBV5-1 and TRBJ1-5; tentatively, D is TRBD1 (6 bases). CDR1 is SGHRS and CDR2 is YFSETQ in the germline V gene. Trimming shortened V by 4 bases and J by 6 bases, and 14 bases separated the two germline ends. This CDR3 is built from 14 residues. The CDR3 DNA reads TGCGCCAGCAGCCCGGACAGTTTAGGTCAGCCCCAGCATTTT. Translation: CASSPDSLGQPQHF. Filled out from reference TRBV5-1 and TRBJ1-5, the complete variable domain reads KAGVTQTPRYLIKTRGQQVTLSCSPISGHRSVSWYQQTPGQGLQFLFEYFSETQRNKGNFPGRFSGRQFSNSRSEMNVSTLELGDSALYLCASSPDSLGQPQHFGDGTRLSIL.

The rearrangement links TRBV4-1 to TRBJ2-3; tentative D call: TRBD1 (5 bases). The CDR3 runs 12 residues. The germline CDR1 and CDR2 sequences are MGHRA and YSYEKL. V lost 4 bases and J 5 bases, leaving 7 bases between the germline ends. The chain's CDR3 is CASSLRGDTQYF. In DNA, the CDR3 is TGCGCCAGCAGCCTTAGGGGAGATACGCAGTATTTT.